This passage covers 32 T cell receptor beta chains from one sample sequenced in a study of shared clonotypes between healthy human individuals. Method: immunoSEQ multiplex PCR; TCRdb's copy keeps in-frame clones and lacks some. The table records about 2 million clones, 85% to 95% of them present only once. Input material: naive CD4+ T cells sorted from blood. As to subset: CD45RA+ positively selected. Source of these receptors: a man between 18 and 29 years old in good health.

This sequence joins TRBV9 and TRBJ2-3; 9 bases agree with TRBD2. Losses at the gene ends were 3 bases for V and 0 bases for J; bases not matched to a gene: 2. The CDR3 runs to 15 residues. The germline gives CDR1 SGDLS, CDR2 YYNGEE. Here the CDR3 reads CASSGLAVSTDTQYF. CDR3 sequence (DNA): TGTGCCAGCAGCGGACTAGCGGTGAGCACAGATACGCAGTATTTT. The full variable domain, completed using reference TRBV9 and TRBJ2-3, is DSGVTQTPKHLITATGQRVTLRCSPRSGDLSVYWYQQSLDQGLQFLIQYYNGEERAKGNILERFSAQQFPDLHSELNLSSLELGDSALYFCASSGLAVSTDTQYFGPGTRLTVL.

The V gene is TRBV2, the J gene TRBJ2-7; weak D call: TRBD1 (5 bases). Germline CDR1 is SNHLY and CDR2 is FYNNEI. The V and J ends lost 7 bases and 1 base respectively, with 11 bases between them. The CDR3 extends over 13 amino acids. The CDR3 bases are TGTGCCAGCACCGAGAAGGGGTCCTACGAGCAGTACTTC. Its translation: CASTEKGSYEQYF.

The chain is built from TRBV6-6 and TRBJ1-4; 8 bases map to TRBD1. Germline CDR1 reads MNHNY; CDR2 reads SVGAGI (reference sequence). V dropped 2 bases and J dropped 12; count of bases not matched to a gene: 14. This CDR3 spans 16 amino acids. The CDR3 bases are TGTGCCAGCAGTTACACCATCGGGACAGGACCAAGGGAACTGTTTTTT. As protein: CASSYTIGTGPRELFF.

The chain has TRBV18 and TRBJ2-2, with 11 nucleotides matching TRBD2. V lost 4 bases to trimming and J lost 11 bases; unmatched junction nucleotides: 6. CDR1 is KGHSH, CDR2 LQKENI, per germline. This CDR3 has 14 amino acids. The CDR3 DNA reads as TGTGCCAGCTCACGGCAAGGGACTAGCGGCGAGCTGTTTTTT. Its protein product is CASSRQGTSGELFF.

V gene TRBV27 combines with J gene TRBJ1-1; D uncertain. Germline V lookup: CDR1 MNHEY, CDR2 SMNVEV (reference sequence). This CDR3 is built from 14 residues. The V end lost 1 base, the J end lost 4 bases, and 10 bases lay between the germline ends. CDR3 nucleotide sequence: TGTGCCAGCAGTTTATTAATCCCCGGCACTGAAGCTTTCTTT. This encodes CASSLLIPGTEAFF.

The CDR3 loop is CASSLTLQRTDTQYF. In nucleotides, the CDR3 is TGTGCCAGCAGCTTAACGTTACAGCGCACAGATACGCAGTATTTT. V is TRBV7-3 and J is TRBJ2-3; D unresolved. The CDR3 is made up of 15 amino acids. Germline assignment: CDR1 SGHTA and CDR2 FQGTGA. Deletions cut 0 bases from V and 1 base from J, with 8 bases between.

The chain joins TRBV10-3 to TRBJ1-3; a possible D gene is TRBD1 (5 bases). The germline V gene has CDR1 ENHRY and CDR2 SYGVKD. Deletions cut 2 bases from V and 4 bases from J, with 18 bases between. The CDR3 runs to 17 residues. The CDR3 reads CAISEIEGNLLGNTIYF. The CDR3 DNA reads TGTGCCATCAGTGAGATTGAGGGGAATTTATTAGGAAACACCATATATTTT.

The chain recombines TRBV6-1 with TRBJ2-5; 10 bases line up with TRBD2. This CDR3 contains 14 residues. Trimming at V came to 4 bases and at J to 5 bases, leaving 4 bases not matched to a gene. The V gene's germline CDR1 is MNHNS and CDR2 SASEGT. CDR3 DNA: TGTGCCAGCAGTGTTACTAGCGGGGCGGAGACCCAGTACTTC. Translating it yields CASSVTSGAETQYF.

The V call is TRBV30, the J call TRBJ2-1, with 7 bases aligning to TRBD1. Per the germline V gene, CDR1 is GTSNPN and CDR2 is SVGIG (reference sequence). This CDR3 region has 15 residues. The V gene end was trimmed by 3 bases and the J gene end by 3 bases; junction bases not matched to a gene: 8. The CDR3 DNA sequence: TGTGCCTGGAGCCTAAGGGGGACAGTCTACAATGAGCAGTTCTTC. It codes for CAWSLRGTVYNEQFF. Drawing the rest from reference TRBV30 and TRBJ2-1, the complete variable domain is SQTIHQWPATLVQPVGSPLSLECTVEGTSNPNLYWYRQAAGRGLQLLFYSVGIGQISSEVPQNLSASRPQDRQFILSSKKLLLSDSGFYLCAWSLRGTVYNEQFFGPGTRLTVL.

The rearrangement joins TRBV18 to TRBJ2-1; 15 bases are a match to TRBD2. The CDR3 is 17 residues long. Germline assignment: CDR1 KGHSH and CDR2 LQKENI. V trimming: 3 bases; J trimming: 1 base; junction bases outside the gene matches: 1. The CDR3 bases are TGTGCCAGCTCACCCGGGACTAGCGGGAGGTCCTACAATGAGCAGTTCTTC. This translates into CASSPGTSGRSYNEQFF.

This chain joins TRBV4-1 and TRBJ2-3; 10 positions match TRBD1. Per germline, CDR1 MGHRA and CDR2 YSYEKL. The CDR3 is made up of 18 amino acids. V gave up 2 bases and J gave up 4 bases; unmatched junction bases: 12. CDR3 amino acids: CASSQTLLGTGVADTQYF. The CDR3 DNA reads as TGCGCCAGCAGCCAAACACTATTAGGGACAGGGGTAGCAGATACGCAGTATTTT.

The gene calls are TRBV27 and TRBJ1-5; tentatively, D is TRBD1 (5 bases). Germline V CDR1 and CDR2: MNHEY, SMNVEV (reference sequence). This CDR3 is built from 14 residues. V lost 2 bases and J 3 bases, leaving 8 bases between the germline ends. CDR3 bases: TGTGCCAGCAGTTTAGGAGGGGACAATCAGCCCCAGCATTTT. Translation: CASSLGGDNQPQHF.

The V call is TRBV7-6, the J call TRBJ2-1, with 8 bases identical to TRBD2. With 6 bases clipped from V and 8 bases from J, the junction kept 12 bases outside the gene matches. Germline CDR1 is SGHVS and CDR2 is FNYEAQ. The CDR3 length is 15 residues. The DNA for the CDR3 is TGTGCCAGCAGGAGAAGCGGGAGCGGGGTGGATGAGCAGTTCTTC. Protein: CASRRSGSGVDEQFF.

CDR3 amino acids: CASSRRDRERQETQYF. The CDR3 DNA follows: TGTGCCAGCAGCCGCAGGGACAGGGAGCGGCAAGAGACCCAGTACTTC. V gene TRBV11-2 combines with J gene TRBJ2-5; 9 bases are shared with TRBD1. With 5 bases clipped from V and 2 bases from J, the junction kept 9 bases outside the gene matches. Looked up from germline, CDR1 is SGHAT and CDR2 is FQNNGV. CDR3 length equals 16 residues.

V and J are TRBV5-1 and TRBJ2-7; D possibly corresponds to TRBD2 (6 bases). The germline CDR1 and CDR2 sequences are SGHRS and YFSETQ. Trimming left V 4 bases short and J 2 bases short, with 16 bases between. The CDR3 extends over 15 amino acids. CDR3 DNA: TGCGCCAGCAGCCCATCCCCGGGACTGACCTACGAGCAGTACTTC. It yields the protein CASSPSPGLTYEQYF. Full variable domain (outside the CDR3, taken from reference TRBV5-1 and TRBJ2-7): KAGVTQTPRYLIKTRGQQVTLSCSPISGHRSVSWYQQTPGQGLQFLFEYFSETQRNKGNFPGRFSGRQFSNSRSEMNVSTLELGDSALYLCASSPSPGLTYEQYFGPGTRLTVT.

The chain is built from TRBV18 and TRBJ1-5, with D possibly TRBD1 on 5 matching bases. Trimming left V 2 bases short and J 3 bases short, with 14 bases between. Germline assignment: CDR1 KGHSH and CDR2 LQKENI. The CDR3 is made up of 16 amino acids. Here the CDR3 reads CASSPSVGANNQPQHF. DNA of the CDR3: TGTGCCAGCTCACCATCGGTTGGGGCCAACAATCAGCCCCAGCATTTT.

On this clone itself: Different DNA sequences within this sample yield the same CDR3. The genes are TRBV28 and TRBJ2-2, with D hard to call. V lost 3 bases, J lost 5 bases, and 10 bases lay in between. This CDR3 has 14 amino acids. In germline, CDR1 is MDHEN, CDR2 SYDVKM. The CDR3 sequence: CASSLLSGTGELFF. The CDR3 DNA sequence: TGTGCCAGCAGTTTGCTTTCTGGGACCGGGGAGCTGTTTTTT.

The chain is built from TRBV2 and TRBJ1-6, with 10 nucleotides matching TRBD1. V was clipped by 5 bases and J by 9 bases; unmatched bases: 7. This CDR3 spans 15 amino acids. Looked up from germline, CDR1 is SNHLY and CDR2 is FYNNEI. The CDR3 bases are TGTGCCAGCAGTCCTGAGGGACAGGGGACTTCACCCCTCCACTTT. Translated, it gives CASSPEGQGTSPLHF.

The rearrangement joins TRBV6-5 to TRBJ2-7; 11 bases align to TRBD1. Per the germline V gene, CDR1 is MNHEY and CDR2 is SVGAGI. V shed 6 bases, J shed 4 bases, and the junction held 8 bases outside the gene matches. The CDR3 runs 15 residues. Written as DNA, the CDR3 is TGTGCCAGCAGGTCCGGGACAGGGGGGCCGTACGAGCAGTACTTC. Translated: CASRSGTGGPYEQYF.

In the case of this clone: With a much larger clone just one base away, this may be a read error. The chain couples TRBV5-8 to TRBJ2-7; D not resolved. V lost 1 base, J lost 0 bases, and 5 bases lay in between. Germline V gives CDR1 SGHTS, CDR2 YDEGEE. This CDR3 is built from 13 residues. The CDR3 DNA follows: TGTGCCAGCAGCTTGCGGAGCTCCTACGAGCAGTACTTC. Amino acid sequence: CASSLRSSYEQYF.

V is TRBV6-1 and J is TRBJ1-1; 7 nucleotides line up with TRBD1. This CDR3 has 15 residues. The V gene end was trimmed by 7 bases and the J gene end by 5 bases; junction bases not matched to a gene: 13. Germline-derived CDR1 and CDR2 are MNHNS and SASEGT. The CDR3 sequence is CASTGTAKKGTEAFF. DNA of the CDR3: TGTGCCAGCACCGGGACAGCGAAAAAGGGGACTGAAGCTTTCTTT.

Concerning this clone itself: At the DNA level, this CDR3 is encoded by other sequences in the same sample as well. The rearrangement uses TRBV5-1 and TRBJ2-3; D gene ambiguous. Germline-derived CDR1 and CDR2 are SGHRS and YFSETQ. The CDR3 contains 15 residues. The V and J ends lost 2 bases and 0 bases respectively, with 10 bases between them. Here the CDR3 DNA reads TGCGCCAGCAGCTTAGACGGAACTAGCACAGATACGCAGTATTTT. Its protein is CASSLDGTSTDTQYF.

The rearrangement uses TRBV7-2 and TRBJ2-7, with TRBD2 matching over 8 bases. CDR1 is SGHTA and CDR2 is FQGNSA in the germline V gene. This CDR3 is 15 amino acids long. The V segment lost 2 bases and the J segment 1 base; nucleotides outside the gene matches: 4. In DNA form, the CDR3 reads TGTGCCAGCAGCTTATTCGGGAGGGGGTCCTACGAGCAGTACTTC. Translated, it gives CASSLFGRGSYEQYF.

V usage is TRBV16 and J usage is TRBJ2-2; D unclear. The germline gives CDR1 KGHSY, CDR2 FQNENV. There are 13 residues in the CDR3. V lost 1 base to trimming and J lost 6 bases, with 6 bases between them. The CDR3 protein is CASSQYRAGELFF. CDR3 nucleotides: TGTGCCAGCAGCCAATATCGGGCCGGGGAGCTGTTTTTT.

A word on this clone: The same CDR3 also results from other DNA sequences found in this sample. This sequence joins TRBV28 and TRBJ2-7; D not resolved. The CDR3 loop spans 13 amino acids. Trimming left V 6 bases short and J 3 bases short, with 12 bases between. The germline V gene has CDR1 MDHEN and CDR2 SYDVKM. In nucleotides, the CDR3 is TGTGCCAGCAGCCCGGGCGGCCTCTACGAGCAGTACTTC. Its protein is CASSPGGLYEQYF.

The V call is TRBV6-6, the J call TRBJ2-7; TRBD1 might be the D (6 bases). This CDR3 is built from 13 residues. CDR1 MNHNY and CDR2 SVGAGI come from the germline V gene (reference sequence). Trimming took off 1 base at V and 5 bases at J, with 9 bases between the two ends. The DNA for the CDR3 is TGTGCCAGCAGTTACTTCGACAGGAACGAGCAGTACTTC. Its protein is CASSYFDRNEQYF.

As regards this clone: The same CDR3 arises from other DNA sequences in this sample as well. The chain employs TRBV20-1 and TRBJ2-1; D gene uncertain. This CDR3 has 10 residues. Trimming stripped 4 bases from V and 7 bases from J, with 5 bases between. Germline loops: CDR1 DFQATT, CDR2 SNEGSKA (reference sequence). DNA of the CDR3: TGCAGTGCTATAAATAATGAGCAGTTCTTC. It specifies CSAINNEQFF.

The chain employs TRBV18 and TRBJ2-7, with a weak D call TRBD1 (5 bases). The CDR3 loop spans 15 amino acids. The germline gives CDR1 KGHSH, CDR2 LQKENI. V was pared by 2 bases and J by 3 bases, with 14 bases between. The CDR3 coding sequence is TGTGCCAGCTCACCAGGGGCGGAAGACATCTACGAGCAGTACTTC. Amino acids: CASSPGAEDIYEQYF.

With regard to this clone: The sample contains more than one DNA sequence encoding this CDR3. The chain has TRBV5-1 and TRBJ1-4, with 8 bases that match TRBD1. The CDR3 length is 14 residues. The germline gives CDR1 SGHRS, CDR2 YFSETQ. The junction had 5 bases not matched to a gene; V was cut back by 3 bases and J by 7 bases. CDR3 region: CASSSGGLGEKLFF. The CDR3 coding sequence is TGCGCCAGCAGCTCAGGGGGCTTAGGTGAAAAACTGTTTTTT.

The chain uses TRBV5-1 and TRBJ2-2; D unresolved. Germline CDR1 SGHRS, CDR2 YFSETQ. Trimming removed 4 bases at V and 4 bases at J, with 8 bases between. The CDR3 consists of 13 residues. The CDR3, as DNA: TGCGCCAGCAGCCAAATGGGCACCGGGGAGCTGTTTTTT. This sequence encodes CASSQMGTGELFF.

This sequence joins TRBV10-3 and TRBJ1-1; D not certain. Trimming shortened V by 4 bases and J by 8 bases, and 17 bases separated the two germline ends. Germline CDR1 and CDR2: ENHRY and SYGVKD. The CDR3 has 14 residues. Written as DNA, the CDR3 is TGTGCCATCAGTGGGGCGGAGGGCCTACCGGAAGCTTTCTTT. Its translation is CAISGAEGLPEAFF.

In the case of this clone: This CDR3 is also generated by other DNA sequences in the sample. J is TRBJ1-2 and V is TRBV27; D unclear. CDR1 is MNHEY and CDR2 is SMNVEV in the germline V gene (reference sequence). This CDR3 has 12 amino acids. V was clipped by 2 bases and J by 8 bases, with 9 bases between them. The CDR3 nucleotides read TGTGCCAGCAGTTTAAAGGGTGGCGGCTACACCTTC. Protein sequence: CASSLKGGGYTF.